The clone carrying this T cell receptor (beta chain) occurred many times. This entry belongs to a study of patients and donors after allogeneic stem cell transplantation. TCRdb passed the RT-PCR reads through MiXCR, listing each CDR3 protein once. The data contain about 96,000 distinct CDR3 sequences, roughly 50% of them singletons. CDR1 ENHRY and CDR2 SYGVKD come from the germline V gene. The CDR3 covers 12 residues. Trimming removed 2 bases from V and 6 bases from J, with 7 bases in between. This chain links TRBV10-3 with TRBJ1-2, with D unresolved. The sample consisted of blood, either unsorted or a sorted T cell fraction (not recorded which). This TCR came from a human donor who was either an allogeneic HSCT recipient or a stem cell or donor lymphocyte infusion donor (not recorded which). It is not recorded whose cells these are; they may come from a transplant donor. CDR3 coding DNA: TGTGCCATCAGTGAGGCTTGGAATGGCTACACCTTC. It yields the protein CAISEAWNGYTF.